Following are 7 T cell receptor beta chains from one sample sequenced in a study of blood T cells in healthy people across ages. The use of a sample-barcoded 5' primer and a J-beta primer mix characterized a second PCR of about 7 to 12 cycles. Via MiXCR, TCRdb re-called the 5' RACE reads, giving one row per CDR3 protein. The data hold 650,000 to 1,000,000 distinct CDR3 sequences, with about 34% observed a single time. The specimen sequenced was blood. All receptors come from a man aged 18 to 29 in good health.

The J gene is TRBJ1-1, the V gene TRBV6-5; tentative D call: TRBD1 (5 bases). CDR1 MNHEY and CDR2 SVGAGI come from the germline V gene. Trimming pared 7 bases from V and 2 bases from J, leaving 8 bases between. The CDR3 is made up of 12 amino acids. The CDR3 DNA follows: TGTGCCAGCACCAGGGACAACACTGAAGCTTTCTTT. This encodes CASTRDNTEAFF.

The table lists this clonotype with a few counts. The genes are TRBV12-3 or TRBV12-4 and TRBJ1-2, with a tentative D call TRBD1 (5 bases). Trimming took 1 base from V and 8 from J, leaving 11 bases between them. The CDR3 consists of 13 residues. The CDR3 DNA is TGTGCCAGCAGTTTAGGGCAGGGATGGGGCTACACCTTC. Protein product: CASSLGQGWGYTF.

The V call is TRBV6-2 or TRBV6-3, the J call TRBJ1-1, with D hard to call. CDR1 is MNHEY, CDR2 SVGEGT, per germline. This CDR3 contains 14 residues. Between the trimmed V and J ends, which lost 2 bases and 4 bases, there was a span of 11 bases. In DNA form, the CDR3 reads TGTGCCAGCAGTTACAGTGTTTTCGGCACTGAAGCTTTCTTT. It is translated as CASSYSVFGTEAFF.

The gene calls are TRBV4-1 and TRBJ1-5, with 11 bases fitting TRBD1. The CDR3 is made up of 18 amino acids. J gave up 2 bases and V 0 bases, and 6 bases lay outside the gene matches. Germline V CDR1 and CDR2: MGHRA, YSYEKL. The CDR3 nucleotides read TGCGCCAGCAGCCAAGAAAGGACAGGGGGCTTGGGCAATCAGCCCCAGCATTTT. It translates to CASSQERTGGLGNQPQHF.

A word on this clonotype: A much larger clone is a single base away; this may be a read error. CDR3 bases: TGTGCCAGCAGTTACTGGGCAGGTTTGAGGAAAGAGACCCAGTTCTTC. As protein: CASSYWAGLRKETQFF. The chain employs TRBV6-5 and TRBJ2-5; no clear D gene. The assigned J gene may be wrong: the sequence end matches TRBJ2-1 better. The CDR3 has 16 amino acids. In germline, CDR1 is MNHEY, CDR2 SVGAGI.

CDR3 DNA sequence: TGCAGTGCTTTCGGCCTCGGACTCGGAGGCACCTACAATGAGCAGTTCTTC. Translated: CSAFGLGLGGTYNEQFF. The chain uses TRBV20-1 and TRBJ2-1; TRBD2 is a possible D gene (5 bases). The germline V and J ends were trimmed by 5 bases and 2 bases, with 22 bases remaining between them. Germline-derived CDR1 and CDR2 are DFQATT and SNEGSKA (reference sequence). The CDR3 runs to 17 residues.

This chain's CDR3 is CASSPPERNTDTQYF. As DNA, the CDR3 is TGTGCCAGCAGCCCCCCGGAGAGGAACACAGATACGCAGTATTTT. The rearrangement uses TRBV7-9 and TRBJ2-3; no firm D call. The CDR3 is made up of 15 amino acids. The germline V gene has CDR1 SEHNR and CDR2 FQNEAQ (reference sequence). V lost 5 bases, J lost 2 bases, and 14 bases lay in between.